These 10 T cell receptor beta chains were sequenced from one sample in a study of CD4 and CD8 cells across lung adenocarcinoma regions (dated by TCRdb to about 2018). The library relied on PCR. For sequencing, a HiSeq X Ten was employed. Clones were called with MiXCR by TCRdb after fastp trimmed the public reads at Q25, and only in-frame beta chains were retained. All rows with the same CDR3 protein become a single entry with the most common DNA and genes. The sample yields approximately 11,000 distinct CDR3 sequences; approximately 50% were counted once. The ten largest clones represent 88% of the sample. Sequencing used CD8+ T cells from the margin of a lung tumor. Taken with the paper, the label for cell subset or site translates to: tumor margin region. The receptor set was obtained from a male donor with lung adenocarcinoma. The CD4 and CD8 labels of this study may be unreliable.

This clonotype was observed a single time. The chain recombines TRBV6-1 with TRBJ2-3; 8 nucleotides agree with TRBD1. The CDR3 length is 18 residues. Germline CDR1 and CDR2: MNHNS and SASEGT. J gave up 7 bases and V 4 bases, and 19 bases lay outside the gene matches. In DNA, the CDR3 is TGTGCCAGCAGTGGCGGACAGGGAGGTATGAGACTAGTCTATACGCAGTATTTT. Translation gives CASSGGQGGMRLVYTQYF.

Turning to this clonotype: The conserved phenylalanine or tryptophan is not found at the CDR3 terminus, so this likely reflects a read error. This chain links TRBV6-1 with TRBJ1-2; 8 nucleotides agree with TRBD1. This CDR3 comprises 14 residues. Germline CDR1 and CDR2: MNHNS and SASEGT. Trimming removed 6 bases from V and 7 bases from J; junction bases left unmatched: 10. The CDR3 protein is CASSLARTGSGYTL. In DNA form, the CDR3 reads TGTGCCAGCAGCTTGGCAAGGACAGGGTCTGGCTACACCCTC.

Notes on this clonotype: Mismatch with germline at one junction end may stem from a read error. This chain joins TRBV6-1 and TRBJ2-3; 8 positions agree with TRBD2. The germline V gene encodes CDR1 MNHNS and CDR2 SASEGT. The CDR3 loop spans 14 amino acids. CDR3: CASSGGLDRETQYF. In DNA form, the CDR3 reads TGTGCGAGCAGCGGGGGACTAGACCGAGAGACCCAGTATTTC.

Concerning this clonotype itself: At one end, the junction sequence differs from germline, possibly due to a read error. The chain couples TRBV6-1 to TRBJ2-5, with D maybe TRBD2 (7 bases). The CDR3 consists of 16 residues. Germline CDR1 is MNHNS and CDR2 is SASEGT. The CDR3 DNA follows: TGTGCCAGCGGGGGGGCCGGGAGCGGGGACCGGGAGACCCAGTACTTT. Translating gives CASGGAGSGDRETQYF.

This clonotype was seen a single time. The gene calls are TRBV27 and TRBJ2-5; either TRBD1 or TRBD2 may supply D (5 bases each). Germline assignment: CDR1 MNHEY and CDR2 SMNVEV (reference sequence). This CDR3 region has 15 residues. Trimming cost V 5 bases and J 2 bases, with 15 bases left between them. The CDR3 DNA sequence: TGTGCCAGCAGTGTTTCAGGGACCAGGCAAGAGACCCAGTACTTC. This translates into CASSVSGTRQETQYF.

Comments on this clonotype: One end of the junction fails to match germline, which may point to a read error. The chain employs TRBV6-1 and TRBJ2-3; weak D call: TRBD1 (6 bases). The germline gives CDR1 MNHNS, CDR2 SASEGT. The CDR3 length is 15 residues. This CDR3 reads CARGQGGRAAETQYF. The CDR3 DNA follows: TGTGCCAGGGGGCAAGGGGGACGAGCGGCAGAGACGCAGTATTTT.

V is TRBV10-1 and J is TRBJ2-1; D call uncertain. The J call may be mistaken, given a closer DNA end match to TRBJ2-7. The CDR3 consists of 14 residues. Per the germline V gene, CDR1 is WNHNN and CDR2 is SYGVQD (reference sequence). For the CDR3, the DNA is TGCGCGGGCAGCGAGGCGGTGGGCCCAGATGCGCAGTACTTC. Translated, it gives CAGSEAVGPDAQYF.

The chain employs TRBV6-1 and TRBJ2-3; the D gene is possibly TRBD2 (5 bases). Germline lookup yields CDR1 MNHNS and CDR2 SASEGT. The CDR3 contains 12 residues. V dropped 2 bases and J dropped 6 bases, with 6 bases sitting between them. CDR3 region: CASSESGDTQYF. CDR3 in DNA: TGTGCCAGCAGTGAATCGGGGGATACGCAGTATTTT.

This rearrangement joins TRBV12-3 or TRBV12-4 to TRBJ2-3, with 7 bases identical to TRBD1. J gave up 5 bases and V 5 bases, and 4 bases lay outside the gene matches. This CDR3 region has 13 residues. CDR3 sequence reads: CASSRTGIDTQYF. The CDR3 region has the DNA TGTGCCAGCAGTCGGACAGGCATAGATACGCAGTATTTT.

The chain recombines TRBV7-4 with TRBJ1-2; TRBD1 might be the D (6 bases). The CDR3 is 12 amino acids. Trimming took off 6 bases at V and 8 bases at J, with 13 bases between the two ends. Germline V CDR1 and CDR2: SGHVT, SQSDAQ. CDR3 protein: CASSGQLWGYTF. The CDR3 DNA is TGTGCCAGCAGTGGACAGCTATGGGGCTACACCTTC.